What follows are 25 T cell receptor beta chains derived from one specimen sequenced in a study of control samples from healthy donors and cancer patients. Clones were read by immunoSEQ multiplex PCR, and TCRdb kept only the in-frame ones, dropping some. Of about 130,000 clones listed, 90% to 95% are singletons. Sequencing was performed on PBMCs. The receptor source for this set is a man aged 55 to 70 with colorectal cancer.

J is TRBJ1-2 and V is TRBV5-8; TRBD1 might be the D (5 bases). Germline values: CDR1 SGHTS, CDR2 YDEGEE. The V and J ends lost 1 base and 7 bases respectively, with 20 bases between them. The CDR3 extends over 16 amino acids. The CDR3 bases are TGTGCCAGCAGCTTGCGACTGGGGGGGGTATCAGGTGGCTACACCTTC. It specifies CASSLRLGGVSGGYTF.

The genes are TRBV19 and TRBJ2-1, with 8 bases matching TRBD2. The CDR3 has 16 amino acids. V trimming: 6 bases; J trimming: 2 bases; junction bases outside the gene matches: 9. CDR1 LNHDA and CDR2 SQIVND come from the germline V gene (reference sequence). The CDR3 is CASSQGRGGTYNEQFF. The CDR3 DNA reads as TGTGCCAGTAGCCAAGGACGGGGGGGGACCTACAATGAGCAGTTCTTC.

The CDR3 DNA follows: TGTGCCAGCAGCTGGTGGTCGGGCAATGAGCAGTTCTTC. Translated, it gives CASSWWSGNEQFF. This rearrangement joins TRBV5-6 to TRBJ2-1; D is ambiguous. Germline CDR1 reads SGHDT; CDR2 reads YYEEEE. Trimming took 3 bases from V and 6 from J, leaving 10 bases between them. This CDR3 has 13 amino acids.

V gene TRBV7-2 combines with J gene TRBJ2-6, with 8 bases matching TRBD2. Germline assignment: CDR1 SGHTA and CDR2 FQGNSA. The CDR3 loop spans 17 amino acids. J gave up 2 bases and V 3 bases, and 6 bases lay outside the gene matches. The CDR3 bases are TGTGCCAGCAGCTTGAACGGGGGGGCCACTGGGGCCAACGTCCTGACTTTC. This sequence encodes CASSLNGGATGANVLTF. Using reference TRBV7-2 and TRBJ2-6 for the parts outside the CDR3, the full variable domain is GAGVSQSPSNKVTEKGKDVELRCDPISGHTALYWYRQSLGQGLEFLIYFQGNSAPDKSGLPSDRFSAERTGGSVSTLTIQRTQQEDSAVYLCASSLNGGATGANVLTFGAGSRLTVL.

The CDR3 nucleotides read TGTGCCAGCAGCTCGGCCCCCTCTGGAAACACCATATATTTT. Its translation is CASSSAPSGNTIYF. V gene TRBV5-5 combines with J gene TRBJ1-3; D unresolved. The CDR3 consists of 14 residues. The ends were cut back, 3 bases at V and 0 bases at J, with 7 bases in the middle. Germline V gene sequence: CDR1 SGHKS, CDR2 YYEKEE (reference sequence).

The V gene is TRBV6-5, the J gene TRBJ1-6; D unclear. The germline gives CDR1 MNHEY, CDR2 SVGAGI. There are 14 residues in the CDR3. Trimming left V 7 bases short and J 4 bases short, with 11 bases between. The CDR3 DNA reads as TGTGCCAGCAAGGGCCCTGGGTATAATTCACCCCTCCACTTT. Its translation: CASKGPGYNSPLHF.

This clone appeared once. The germline gene is not matched at one end of the junction; a read error may be the cause. The gene calls are TRBV23-1 and TRBJ2-5; D gene unclear. TRBV23-1 is placed among ORFs of uncertain function. CDR3 length: 8 amino acids. The CDR3 loop is CASSHSDF. For the CDR3, the DNA is TGCGCCAGCAGTCATTCTGACTTC.

J is TRBJ2-3 and V is TRBV6-6, with 10 bases that match TRBD2. V gave up 5 bases and J gave up 2 bases; unmatched junction bases: 10. The CDR3 runs 17 residues. Germline assignment: CDR1 MNHNY and CDR2 SVGAGI (reference sequence). CDR3 nucleotide sequence: TGTGCCAGCAGTCCCGACCTACTAGCGGGGCCCACAGATACGCAGTATTTT. Protein: CASSPDLLAGPTDTQYF.

The chain carries TRBV12-3 or TRBV12-4 and TRBJ1-1; D gene unclear. Trimming took 5 bases from V and 2 from J, leaving 9 bases between them. This CDR3 spans 13 amino acids. The CDR3 sequence is CASSMRSNTEAFF. For the CDR3, the DNA is TGTGCCAGCAGTATGAGGAGTAACACTGAAGCTTTCTTT.

The chain recombines TRBV7-8 with TRBJ2-7, with 9 bases that match TRBD2. After removal of 5 bases from V and 0 bases from J, the junction contained 5 bases not matched to a gene. The CDR3 covers 15 residues. Germline V gene sequence: CDR1 SGHVS, CDR2 FQNEAQ. The CDR3 DNA reads as TGTGCCAGCAGCGCCGGACTAGCGAACTCCTACGAGCAGTACTTC. Translating gives CASSAGLANSYEQYF.

This chain connects TRBV3-1 (or the pseudogene TRBV3-2) to TRBJ1-2; D is uncertain. Germline CDR1 and CDR2: LGHDT and YNNKEL (reference sequence). Trimming left V 4 bases short and J 2 bases short, with 11 bases between. The CDR3 sequence is 14 residues long. The CDR3 is CASSPPGSNYGYTF. In nucleotides, the CDR3 is TGTGCCAGCAGCCCCCCTGGGTCCAACTATGGCTACACCTTC.

This chain links TRBV30 with TRBJ2-7; 11 bases agree with TRBD1. J lost 4 bases, V lost 4 bases, and 6 bases had no gene match. Germline CDR1 reads GTSNPN; CDR2 reads SVGIG (reference sequence). The CDR3 is 14 residues long. CDR3 amino acids: CAWNPGQGAYEQYF. The CDR3 nucleotides are TGTGCCTGGAACCCCGGACAGGGGGCTTACGAGCAGTACTTC.

The V call is TRBV14, the J call TRBJ1-4, with 10 nucleotides matching TRBD1. The germline V gene encodes CDR1 SGHDN and CDR2 FVKESK. The CDR3 has 16 amino acids. V was clipped by 2 bases and J by 5 bases; unmatched bases: 5. DNA of the CDR3: TGTGCCAGCAGCCAATTGGCGGGACAGGGGAATGAAAAACTGTTTTTT. Translated: CASSQLAGQGNEKLFF.

The rearrangement joins TRBV5-1 to TRBJ2-3; D may match TRBD1 or TRBD2 (5 bases each). Trimming stripped 5 bases from V and 0 bases from J, with 16 bases between. Germline V lookup: CDR1 SGHRS, CDR2 YFSETQ. The CDR3 is 16 residues long. The CDR3 loop is CASRPGRDGSTDTQYF. CDR3 DNA: TGCGCCAGCAGACCGGGCCGGGACGGAAGCACAGATACGCAGTATTTT.

The chain carries TRBV3-1 (or the pseudogene TRBV3-2) and TRBJ2-5, with TRBD2 identical over 7 bases. The CDR3 is made up of 13 amino acids. V was pared by 5 bases and J by 5 bases, with 5 bases of the junction left unmatched. Germline V gene lookup returns CDR1 LGHDT and CDR2 YNNKEL (reference sequence). The CDR3 DNA sequence: TGTGCCAGCAGCATGACTAGCTGGGAGACCCAGTACTTC. Translated: CASSMTSWETQYF.

The chain links TRBV30 to TRBJ2-1; D remains unclear. V was cut by 3 bases and J by 1 base, with 10 bases left in between. Germline-derived CDR1 and CDR2 are GTSNPN and SVGIG (reference sequence). The CDR3 length is 14 residues. CDR3 DNA: TGTGCCTGGAGCCGCGGAACTTCCTACAATGAGCAGTTCTTC. Translation: CAWSRGTSYNEQFF.

The rearrangement joins TRBV24-1 to TRBJ1-2, with TRBD1 matching over 7 bases. CDR1 and CDR2 (germline): KGHDR, SFDVKD. Trimming cost V 9 bases and J 4 bases; bases outside gene matches: 10. The CDR3 sequence is 14 residues long. The CDR3: CATSGGQVPYGYTF. The CDR3, as DNA: TGTGCCACCTCTGGTGGACAGGTGCCCTATGGCTACACCTTC.

This chain joins TRBV6-1 and TRBJ2-5, with D tentatively TRBD1 or TRBD2 (5 bases each). This CDR3 is built from 14 residues. In germline, CDR1 is MNHNS, CDR2 SASEGT. V gave up 2 bases and J gave up 4 bases, with 11 bases separating them. The CDR3 coding sequence is TGTGCCAGCAGTGAATCGTGGGGGAGAGAGACCCAGTACTTC. Translation: CASSESWGRETQYF.

This chain links TRBV6-6 with TRBJ2-7, with 10 bases that match TRBD1. V lost 2 bases and J lost 5; bases outside the gene matches: 0. The CDR3 extends over 13 amino acids. Germline-derived CDR1 and CDR2 are MNHNY and SVGAGI (reference sequence). CDR3 in DNA: TGTGCCAGCAGTTACGGGACAGGGGACGAGCAGTACTTC. Translation gives CASSYGTGDEQYF.

The J gene is TRBJ2-7, the V gene TRBV18; D unclear. The J call is doubtful: the DNA matches TRBJ2-1 better. This CDR3 region has 13 residues. The germline V gene has CDR1 KGHSH and CDR2 LQKENI. CDR3 amino acids: CASSPPTLGEQFF. The CDR3 nucleotides are TGTGCCAGCTCACCACCGACCCTTGGAGAGCAGTTCTTC.

In the case of this clone: Mismatch with germline at one junction end may stem from a read error. The chain carries TRBV7-8 and TRBJ1-1; D is unresolved. The CDR3 is made up of 14 amino acids. The germline V gene has CDR1 SGHVS and CDR2 FQNEAQ. The CDR3 nucleotides are TGTGCCAGCAGCTTAGTCGCGGGGAACTCTGAAGCTTTCTTT. This encodes CASSLVAGNSEAFF.

V and J are TRBV25-1 and TRBJ1-3; no firm D call. V lost 8 bases, J lost 0 bases, and 14 bases lay in between. This CDR3 has 15 amino acids. Germline V lookup: CDR1 MGHDK, CDR2 SYGVNS. The chain's CDR3 is CASRKDDTSGNTIYF. In DNA, the CDR3 is TGTGCCAGCCGGAAGGACGATACCTCTGGAAACACCATATATTTT.

The chain has TRBV7-2 and TRBJ2-3, with D possibly TRBD2 on 6 matching bases. Germline V lookup: CDR1 SGHTA, CDR2 FQGNSA. The CDR3 is 14 residues long. V gave up 3 bases and J gave up 6 bases, with 13 bases separating them. CDR3 protein: CASSFGGSSDTQYF. CDR3 nucleotides: TGTGCCAGCAGCTTTGGGGGGAGTTCGGATACGCAGTATTTT. Filled out from reference TRBV7-2 and TRBJ2-3, the complete variable domain reads GAGVSQSPSNKVTEKGKDVELRCDPISGHTALYWYRQSLGQGLEFLIYFQGNSAPDKSGLPSDRFSAERTGGSVSTLTIQRTQQEDSAVYLCASSFGGSSDTQYFGPGTRLTVL.

The rearrangement joins TRBV5-4 to TRBJ2-2; maybe TRBD1 (5 bases). Trimming pared 7 bases from V and 1 base from J, leaving 11 bases between. The length of the CDR3 is 14 residues. In germline, CDR1 is SGHNT, CDR2 YYREEE (reference sequence). In nucleotides, the CDR3 is TGTGCCAGCCAAAGACAGCGGAACACCGGGGAGCTGTTTTTT. Protein product: CASQRQRNTGELFF.

This chain connects TRBV24-1 to TRBJ1-2, with TRBD1 as a possible D gene (5 bases). This CDR3 contains 15 residues. Between the trimmed V and J ends, which lost 2 bases and 5 bases, there was a span of 14 bases. Germline V CDR1 and CDR2: KGHDR, SFDVKD. This CDR3 is CATSDSTEKGYGYTF. CDR3 coding DNA: TGTGCCACCAGTGATTCGACTGAGAAGGGGTATGGCTACACCTTC.